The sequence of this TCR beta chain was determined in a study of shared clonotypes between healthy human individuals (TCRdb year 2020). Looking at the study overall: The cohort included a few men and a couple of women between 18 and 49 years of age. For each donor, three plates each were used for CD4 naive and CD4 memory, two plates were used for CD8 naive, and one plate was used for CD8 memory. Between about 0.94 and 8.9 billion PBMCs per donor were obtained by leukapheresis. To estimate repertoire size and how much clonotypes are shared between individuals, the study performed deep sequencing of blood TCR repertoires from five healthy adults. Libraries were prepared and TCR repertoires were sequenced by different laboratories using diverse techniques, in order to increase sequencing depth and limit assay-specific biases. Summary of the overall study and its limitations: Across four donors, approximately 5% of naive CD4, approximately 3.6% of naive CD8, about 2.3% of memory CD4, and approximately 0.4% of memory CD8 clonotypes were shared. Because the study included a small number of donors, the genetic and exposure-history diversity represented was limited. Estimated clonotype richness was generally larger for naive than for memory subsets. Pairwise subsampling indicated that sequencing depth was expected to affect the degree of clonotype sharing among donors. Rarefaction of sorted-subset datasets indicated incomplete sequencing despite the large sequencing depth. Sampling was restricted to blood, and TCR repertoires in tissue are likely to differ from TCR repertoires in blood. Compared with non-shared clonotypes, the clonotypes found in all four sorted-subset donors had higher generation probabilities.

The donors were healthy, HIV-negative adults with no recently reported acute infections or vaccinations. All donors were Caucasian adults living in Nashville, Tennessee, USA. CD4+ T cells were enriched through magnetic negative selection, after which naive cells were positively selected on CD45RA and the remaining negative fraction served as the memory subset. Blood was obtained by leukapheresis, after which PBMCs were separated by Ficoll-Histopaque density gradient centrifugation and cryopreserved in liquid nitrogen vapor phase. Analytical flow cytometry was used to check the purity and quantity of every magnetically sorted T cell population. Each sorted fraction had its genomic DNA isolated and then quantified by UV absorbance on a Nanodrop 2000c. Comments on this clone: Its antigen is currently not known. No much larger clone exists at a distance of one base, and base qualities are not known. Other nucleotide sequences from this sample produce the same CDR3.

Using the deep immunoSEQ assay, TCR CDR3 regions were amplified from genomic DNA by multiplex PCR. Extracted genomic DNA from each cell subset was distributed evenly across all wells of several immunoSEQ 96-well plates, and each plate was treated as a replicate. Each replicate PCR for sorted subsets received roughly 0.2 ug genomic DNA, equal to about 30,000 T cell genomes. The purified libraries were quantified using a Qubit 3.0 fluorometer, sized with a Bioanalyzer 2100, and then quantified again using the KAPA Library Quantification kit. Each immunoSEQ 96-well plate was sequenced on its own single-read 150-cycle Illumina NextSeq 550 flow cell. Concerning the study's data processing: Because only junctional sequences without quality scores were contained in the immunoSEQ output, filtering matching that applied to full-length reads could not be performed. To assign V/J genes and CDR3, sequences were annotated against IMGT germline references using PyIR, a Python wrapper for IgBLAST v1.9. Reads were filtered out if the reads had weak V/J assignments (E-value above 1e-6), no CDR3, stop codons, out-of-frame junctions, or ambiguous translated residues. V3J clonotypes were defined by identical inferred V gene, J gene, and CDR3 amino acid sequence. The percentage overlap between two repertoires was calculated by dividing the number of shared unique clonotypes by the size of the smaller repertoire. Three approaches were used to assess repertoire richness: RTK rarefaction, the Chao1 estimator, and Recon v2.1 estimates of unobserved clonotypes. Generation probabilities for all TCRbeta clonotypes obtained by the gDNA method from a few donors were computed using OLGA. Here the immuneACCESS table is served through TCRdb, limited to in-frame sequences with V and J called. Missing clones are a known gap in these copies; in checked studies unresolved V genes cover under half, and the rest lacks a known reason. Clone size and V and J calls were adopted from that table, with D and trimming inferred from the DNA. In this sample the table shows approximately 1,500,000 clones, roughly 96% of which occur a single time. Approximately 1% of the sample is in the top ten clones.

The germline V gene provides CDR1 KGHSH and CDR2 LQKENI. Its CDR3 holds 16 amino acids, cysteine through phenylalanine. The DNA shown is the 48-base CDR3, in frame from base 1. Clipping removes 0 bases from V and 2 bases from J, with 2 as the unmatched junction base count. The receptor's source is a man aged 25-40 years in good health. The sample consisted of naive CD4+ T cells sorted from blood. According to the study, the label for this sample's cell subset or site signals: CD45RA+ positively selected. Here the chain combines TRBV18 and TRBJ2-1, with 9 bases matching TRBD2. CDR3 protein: CASSPPRLAAYNEQFF. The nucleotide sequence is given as TGTGCCAGCTCACCACCCCGACTAGCGGCCTACAATGAGCAGTTCTTC. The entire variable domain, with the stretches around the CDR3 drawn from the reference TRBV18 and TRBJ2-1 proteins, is NAGVMQNPRHLVRRRGQEARLRCSPMKGHSHVYWYRQLPEEGLKFMVYLQKENIIDESGMPKERFSAEFPKEGPSILRIQQVVRGDSAAYFCASSPPRLAAYNEQFFGPGTRLTVL.